Described below is a single TCR beta chain sequence and its context. Its cognate antigen is unknown. Here the CDR3 omits its conserved ending phenylalanine or tryptophan, so a read error is the likely source. Germline CDR1 and CDR2: MNHEY and SVGAGI. The ends were cut back, 10 bases at V and 8 bases at J, with 29 bases in the middle. The CDR3 contains 17 residues. The approximately 17-34 mg bulk tissue piece was not sorted before simultaneous RNA and DNA extraction. Every patient had chronic HBV infection and was treatment-naive. This sample is part of a study of tumor-infiltrating lymphocytes in primary liver carcinoma. Study conclusions and caveats: Tumors significantly exceeded blood in top-250-clone fraction (p = 0.039). Only around 7.5-25% of top clones occurred in all five tumor regions.

Priming with a constant-region primer yielded TCR beta cDNA from 450 to 600 ng total RNA. Three nested multiplex PCR rounds, a slightly modified ARM-PCR, produced the libraries for TCR beta. For around 9 cycles apiece, the opening two PCR rounds ran with TRBV1-TRBV30 forward primers and a C-beta reverse primer. TCRdb itself ran the multiplex PCR reads through MiXCR, one entry per CDR3 protein. The sample comprises around 20,000 distinct CDR3 sequences, around 79% of which are singletons, and about 43% rests with the top ten. This chain connects TRBV6-5 to TRBJ2-2; possibly TRBD2 for D (6 bases). The sequenced sample was liver tumor tissue from sampling region 4. Subset in this sample: tumor region T4, right-lateral pole. The sequence was obtained from a woman under 40 with primary liver carcinoma and hepatitis B virus infection. CDR3 DNA: TGTGCCAACCAGGGCCGGCTAGCGAGAGTGGTTCGTGGGGAGCTGTTTTCT. It yields the protein CANQGRLARVVRGELFS.